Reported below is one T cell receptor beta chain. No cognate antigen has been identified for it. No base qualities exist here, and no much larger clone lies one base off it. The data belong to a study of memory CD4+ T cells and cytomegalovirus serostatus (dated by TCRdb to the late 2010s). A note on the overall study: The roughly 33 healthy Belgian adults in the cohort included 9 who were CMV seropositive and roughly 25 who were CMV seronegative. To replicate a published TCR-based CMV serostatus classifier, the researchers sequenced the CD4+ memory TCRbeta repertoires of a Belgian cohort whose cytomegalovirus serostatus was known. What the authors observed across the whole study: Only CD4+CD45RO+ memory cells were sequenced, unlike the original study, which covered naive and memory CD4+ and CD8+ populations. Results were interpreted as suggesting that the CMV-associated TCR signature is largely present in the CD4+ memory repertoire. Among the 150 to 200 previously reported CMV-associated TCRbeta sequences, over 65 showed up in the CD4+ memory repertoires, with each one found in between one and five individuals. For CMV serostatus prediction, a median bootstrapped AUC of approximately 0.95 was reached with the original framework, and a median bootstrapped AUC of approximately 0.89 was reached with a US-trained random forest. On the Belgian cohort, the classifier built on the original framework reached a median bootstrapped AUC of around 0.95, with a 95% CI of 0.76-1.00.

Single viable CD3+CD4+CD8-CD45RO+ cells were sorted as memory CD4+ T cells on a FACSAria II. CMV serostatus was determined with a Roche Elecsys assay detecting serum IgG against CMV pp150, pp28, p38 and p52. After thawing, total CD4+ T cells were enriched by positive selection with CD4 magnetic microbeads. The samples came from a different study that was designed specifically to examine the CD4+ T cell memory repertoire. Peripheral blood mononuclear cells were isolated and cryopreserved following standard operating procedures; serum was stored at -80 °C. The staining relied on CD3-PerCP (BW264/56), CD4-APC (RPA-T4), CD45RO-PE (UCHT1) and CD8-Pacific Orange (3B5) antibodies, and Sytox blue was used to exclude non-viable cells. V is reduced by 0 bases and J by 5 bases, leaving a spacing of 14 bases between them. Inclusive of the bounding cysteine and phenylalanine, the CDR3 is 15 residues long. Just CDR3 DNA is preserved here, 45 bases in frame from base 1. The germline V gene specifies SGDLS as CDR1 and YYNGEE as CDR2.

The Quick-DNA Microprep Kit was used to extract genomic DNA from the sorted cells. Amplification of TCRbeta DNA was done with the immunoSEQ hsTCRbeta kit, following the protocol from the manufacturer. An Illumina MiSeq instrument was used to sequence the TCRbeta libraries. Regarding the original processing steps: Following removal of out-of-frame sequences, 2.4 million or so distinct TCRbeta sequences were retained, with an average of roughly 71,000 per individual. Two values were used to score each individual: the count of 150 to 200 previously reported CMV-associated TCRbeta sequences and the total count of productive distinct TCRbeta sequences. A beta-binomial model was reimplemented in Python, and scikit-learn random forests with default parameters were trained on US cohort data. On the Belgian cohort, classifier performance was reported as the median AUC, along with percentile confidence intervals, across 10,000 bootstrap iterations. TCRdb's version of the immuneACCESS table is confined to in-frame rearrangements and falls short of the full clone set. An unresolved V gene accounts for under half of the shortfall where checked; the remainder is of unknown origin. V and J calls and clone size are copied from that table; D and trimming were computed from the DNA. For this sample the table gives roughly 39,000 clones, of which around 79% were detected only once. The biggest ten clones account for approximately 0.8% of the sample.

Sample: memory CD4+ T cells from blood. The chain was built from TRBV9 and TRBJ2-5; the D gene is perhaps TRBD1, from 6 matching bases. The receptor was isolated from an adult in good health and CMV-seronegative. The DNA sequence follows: TGTGCCAGCAGCGTAGGGCAGGGGATTTGGGAGACCCAGTACTTC. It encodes CASSVGQGIWETQYF.